Detailed here is one T cell receptor (beta chain). Its antigen is currently unknown. This entry is derived from a study of T cell responses to AZD1222 COVID-19 vaccine. Produced via immunoSEQ multiplex PCR; TCRdb's table is partial and in-frame only. The data contain about 96,000 clones, roughly nine tenths of them singletons. Broader study findings: Donor demographics were predominantly white British with a female majority; clonal diversity may be underestimated.

After removal of 6 bases from V and 3 bases from J, the junction contained 3 bases not matched to a gene. The CDR3 sequence is 14 residues long. Germline assignment: CDR1 SNHLY and CDR2 FYNNEI. Sequenced material: peripheral blood, taken on day 0 of AZD1222 vaccination. The receptor was derived from an adult in good health. V usage is TRBV2 and J usage is TRBJ2-7, with TRBD2 matching over 12 bases. CDR3: CASSSTSGGYEQYF. The CDR3 DNA follows: TGTGCCAGCAGCTCGACTAGCGGGGGCTACGAGCAGTACTTC.